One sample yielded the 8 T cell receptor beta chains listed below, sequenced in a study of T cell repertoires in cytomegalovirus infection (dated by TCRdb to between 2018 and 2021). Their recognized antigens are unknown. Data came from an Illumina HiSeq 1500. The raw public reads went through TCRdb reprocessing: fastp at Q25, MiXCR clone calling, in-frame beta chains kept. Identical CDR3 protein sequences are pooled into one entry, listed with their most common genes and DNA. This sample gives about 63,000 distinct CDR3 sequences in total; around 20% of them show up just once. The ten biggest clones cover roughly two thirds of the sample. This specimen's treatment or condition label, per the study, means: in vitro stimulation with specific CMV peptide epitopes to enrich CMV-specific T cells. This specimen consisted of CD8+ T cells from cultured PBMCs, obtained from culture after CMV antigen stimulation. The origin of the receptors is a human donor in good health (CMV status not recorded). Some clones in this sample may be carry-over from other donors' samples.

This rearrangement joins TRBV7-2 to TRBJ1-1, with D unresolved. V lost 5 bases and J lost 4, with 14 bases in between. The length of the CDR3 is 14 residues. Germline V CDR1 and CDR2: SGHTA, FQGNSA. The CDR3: CASSQPFDITEAFF. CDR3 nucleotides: TGTGCCAGCAGCCAACCCTTCGACATCACTGAAGCTTTCTTT.

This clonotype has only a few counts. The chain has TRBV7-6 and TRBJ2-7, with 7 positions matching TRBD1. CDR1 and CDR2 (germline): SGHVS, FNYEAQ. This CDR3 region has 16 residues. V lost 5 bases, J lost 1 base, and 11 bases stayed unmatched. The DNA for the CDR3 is TGTGCCAGCAGCCGTCAGAGACAGGGTTCTTCCTACGAGCAGTACTTC. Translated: CASSRQRQGSSYEQYF.

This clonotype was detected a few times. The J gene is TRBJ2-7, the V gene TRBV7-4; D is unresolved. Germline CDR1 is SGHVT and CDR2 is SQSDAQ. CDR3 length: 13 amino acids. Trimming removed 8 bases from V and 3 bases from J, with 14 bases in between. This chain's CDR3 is CASSSSGFYEQYF. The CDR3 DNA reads TGTGCCAGCTCCTCTTCCGGGTTCTACGAGCAGTACTTC.

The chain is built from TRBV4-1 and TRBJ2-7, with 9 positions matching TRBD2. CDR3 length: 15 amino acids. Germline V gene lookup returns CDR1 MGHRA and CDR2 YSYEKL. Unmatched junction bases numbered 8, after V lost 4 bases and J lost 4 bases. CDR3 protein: CASSLGGLAGYEQYF. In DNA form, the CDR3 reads TGCGCCAGCAGCCTTGGGGGACTAGCTGGATACGAGCAGTACTTC.

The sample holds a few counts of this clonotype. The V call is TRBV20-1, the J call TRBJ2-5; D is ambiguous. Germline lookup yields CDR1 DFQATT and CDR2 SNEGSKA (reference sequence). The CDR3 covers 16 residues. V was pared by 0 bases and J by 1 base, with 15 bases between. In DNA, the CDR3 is TGCAGTGCTAGAGATACCGTACAGATACTCCAAGAGACCCAGTACTTC. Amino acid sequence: CSARDTVQILQETQYF.

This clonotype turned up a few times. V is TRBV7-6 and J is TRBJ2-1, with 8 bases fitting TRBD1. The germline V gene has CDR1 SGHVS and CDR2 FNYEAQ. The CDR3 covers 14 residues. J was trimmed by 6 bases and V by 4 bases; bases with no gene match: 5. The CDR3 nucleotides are TGTGCCAGCAGCTCGGACAGGGTGTTCAATGAGCAGTTCTTC. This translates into CASSSDRVFNEQFF.

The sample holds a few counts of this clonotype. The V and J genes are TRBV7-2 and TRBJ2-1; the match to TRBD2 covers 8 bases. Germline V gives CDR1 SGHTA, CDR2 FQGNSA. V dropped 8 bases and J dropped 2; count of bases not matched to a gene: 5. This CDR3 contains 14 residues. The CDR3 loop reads CASHSGETYNEQFF. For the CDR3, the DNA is TGTGCCAGCCATAGCGGGGAGACCTACAATGAGCAGTTCTTC.

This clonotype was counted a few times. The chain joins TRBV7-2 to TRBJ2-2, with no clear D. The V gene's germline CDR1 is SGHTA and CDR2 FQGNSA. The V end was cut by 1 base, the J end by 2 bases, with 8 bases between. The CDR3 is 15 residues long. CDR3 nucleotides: TGTGCCAGCAGCTTAGGCCTAGTTAACACCGGGGAGCTGTTTTTT. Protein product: CASSLGLVNTGELFF.